The clone carrying this T cell receptor (beta chain) was picked up many times. What it binds is unknown. An equimolar mix of two oligonucleotides served as the beta constant-region primer for TRBC1 and TRBC2. TCRdb re-called the UMI-ligation and nested PCR reads with MiXCR, one entry per CDR3 protein. The sample lists roughly 91,000 distinct CDR3 sequences; roughly 14% were seen once. This specimen comes from a study of naive and memory T cell subsets. CDR1 is SGHVS and CDR2 is FNYEAQ in the germline V gene. Trimming cost V 5 bases and J 6 bases; bases outside gene matches: 5. This CDR3 has 16 amino acids. Whole-study findings and limits: Each distinct alpha or beta sequence counts as one clonotype.

CD4+ T cell IFNgamma after overnight CMV lysate exposure gave donor CMV status. This sequence originates from a human donor in good health. The chain has TRBV7-6 and TRBJ2-1; 15 positions agree with TRBD2. Sequencing was done on a sample of central memory CD4+ T cells from blood. CDR3 in DNA: TGTGCCAGCAGCCCCCCGGGACTAGCGGGGGGCAATGAGCAGTTCTTC. Its protein is CASSPPGLAGGNEQFF.